Sequencing of this T cell receptor (beta chain) was carried out in a study of Ad26.COV2.S vaccination and SARS-CoV-2 variants. Overall study: Intramuscular Ad26.COV2.S at 5x10^10 or 1x10^11 viral particles. Notes on the study in general: Those who received vaccine or placebo ended up with similar non-spike TCR breadth.

About this clone itself: What it binds is not known.

The repertoire was sequenced with immunoSEQ multiplex PCR; TCRdb's copy has only in-frame clones and lacks some. The top ten clones hold about 2.7% of a sample with 350,000 to 550,000 clones, about 88% of them seen once. The treatment denotes: roughly 20 received Ad26.COV2.S at low or high dose, single or two shots; roughly five received placebo; per-sample allocation not given. Day 63 after the first injection of vaccine or placebo was the sampling time. The CDR3 is made up of 12 amino acids. V was shortened by 5 bases and J by 2 bases, with 5 bases between the two germline ends. This clonotype was obtained from a person aged 18-60 years who received the Ad26.COV2.S COVID-19 vaccine or a placebo. This material consisted of peripheral blood, taken in a trial of Ad26.COV2.S vaccine versus placebo. This rearrangement joins TRBV12-3 or TRBV12-4 to TRBJ2-3; D is uncertain. The chain's CDR3 is CASSRLTDTQYF. The CDR3 DNA is TGTGCCAGCAGTCGCCTCACAGATACGCAGTATTTT.